This TCR beta chain was sequenced during a study of blood T cell repertoires in COVID-19. Study summary: The United States, Italy and Spain were the sources of the acute and convalescent COVID-19 samples. Sources were T cells, B-cell-depleted T cells, or PBMCs; the material itself was cDNA or gDNA.

This clone was found once. Germline is not matched at one junction end, which may reflect a read error. In the authors' workflow: Amplified reference gene primers provided the basis for estimating nucleated cell counts. Clones were sequenced by immunoSEQ multiplex PCR, and TCRdb holds only the in-frame ones, with some missing. That table furnishes V, J and clone size, whereas the DNA furnished D and trimming. The repertoire holds about 80,000 clones, with over 70% as singletons. The V gene's germline CDR1 is SSHAT and CDR2 FNYEAQ (reference sequence). This CDR3 is built from 14 residues. The source is an elderly man with acute or convalescent COVID-19. V usage is TRBV7-7 and J usage is TRBJ2-3; D ambiguous. Sequencing was carried out using peripheral blood. The CDR3 spells CASSLGLGTDTQYF. CDR3 nucleotides: TGTGCTAGCAGCTTAGGGTTAGGCACAGATACGCAGTATTTT.